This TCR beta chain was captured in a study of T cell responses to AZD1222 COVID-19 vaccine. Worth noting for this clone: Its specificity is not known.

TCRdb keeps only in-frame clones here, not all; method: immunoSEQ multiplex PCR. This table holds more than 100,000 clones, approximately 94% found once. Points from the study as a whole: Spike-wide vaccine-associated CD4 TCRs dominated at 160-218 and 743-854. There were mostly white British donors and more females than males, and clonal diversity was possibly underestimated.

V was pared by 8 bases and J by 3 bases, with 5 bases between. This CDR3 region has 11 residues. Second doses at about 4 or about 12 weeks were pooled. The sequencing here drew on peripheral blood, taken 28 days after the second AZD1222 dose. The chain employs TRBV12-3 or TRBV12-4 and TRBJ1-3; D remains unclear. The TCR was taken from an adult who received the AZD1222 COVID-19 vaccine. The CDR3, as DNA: TGTGCCAGCGAGATTGGAAACACCATATATTTT. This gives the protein CASEIGNTIYF.